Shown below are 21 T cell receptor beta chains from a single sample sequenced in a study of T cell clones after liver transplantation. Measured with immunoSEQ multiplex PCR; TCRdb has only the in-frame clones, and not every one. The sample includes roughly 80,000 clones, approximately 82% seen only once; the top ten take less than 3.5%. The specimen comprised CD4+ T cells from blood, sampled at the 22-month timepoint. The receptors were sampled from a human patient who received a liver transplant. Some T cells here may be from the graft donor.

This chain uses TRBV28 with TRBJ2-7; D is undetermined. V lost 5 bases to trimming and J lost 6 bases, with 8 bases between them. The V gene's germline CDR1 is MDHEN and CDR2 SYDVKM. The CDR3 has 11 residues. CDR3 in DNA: TGTGCCAGCAGTCCAGATGGCGAGCAGTACTTC. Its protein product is CASSPDGEQYF.

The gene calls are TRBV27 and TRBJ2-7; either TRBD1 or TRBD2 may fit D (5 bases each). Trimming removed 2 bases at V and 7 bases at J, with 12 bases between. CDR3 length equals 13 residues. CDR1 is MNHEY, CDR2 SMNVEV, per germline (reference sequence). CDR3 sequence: CASSLRGAKEQYF. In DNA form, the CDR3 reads TGTGCCAGCAGTTTAAGAGGGGCAAAGGAGCAGTACTTC.

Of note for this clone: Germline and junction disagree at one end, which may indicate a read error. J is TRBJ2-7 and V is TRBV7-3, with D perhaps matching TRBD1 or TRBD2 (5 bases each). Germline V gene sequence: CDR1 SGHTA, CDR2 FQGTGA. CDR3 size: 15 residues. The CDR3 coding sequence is TGTGCCAGCAGCATAACCGGGACGGAATCCTACGAGCAGTACTTC. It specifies CASSITGTESYEQYF.

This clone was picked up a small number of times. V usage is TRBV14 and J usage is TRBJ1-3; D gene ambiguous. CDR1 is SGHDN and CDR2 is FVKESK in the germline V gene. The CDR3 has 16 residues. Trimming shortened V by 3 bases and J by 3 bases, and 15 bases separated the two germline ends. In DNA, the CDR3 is TGTGCCAGCAGCCAGGGCAGCCCAGCGCTTGGAAACACCATATATTTT. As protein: CASSQGSPALGNTIYF. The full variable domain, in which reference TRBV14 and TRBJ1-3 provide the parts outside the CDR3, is EAGVTQFPSHSVIEKGQTVTLRCDPISGHDNLYWYRRVMGKEIKFLLHFVKESKQDESGMPNNRFLAERTGGTYSTLKVQPAELEDSGVYFCASSQGSPALGNTIYFGEGSWLTVV.

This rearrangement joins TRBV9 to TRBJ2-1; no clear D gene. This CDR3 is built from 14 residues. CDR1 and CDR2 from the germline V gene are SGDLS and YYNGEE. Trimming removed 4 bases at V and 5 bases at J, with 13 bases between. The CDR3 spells CASSPPVTDNEQFF. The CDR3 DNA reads TGTGCCAGCAGCCCGCCCGTCACCGACAATGAGCAGTTCTTC. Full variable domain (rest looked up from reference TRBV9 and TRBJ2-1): DSGVTQTPKHLITATGQRVTLRCSPRSGDLSVYWYQQSLDQGLQFLIQYYNGEERAKGNILERFSAQQFPDLHSELNLSSLELGDSALYFCASSPPVTDNEQFFGPGTRLTVL.

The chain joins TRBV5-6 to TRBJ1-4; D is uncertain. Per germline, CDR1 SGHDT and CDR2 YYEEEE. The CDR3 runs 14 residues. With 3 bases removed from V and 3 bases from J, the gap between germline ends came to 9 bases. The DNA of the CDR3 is TGTGCCAGCAGCTCCCGCCCCGCTAATGAAAAACTGTTTTTT. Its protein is CASSSRPANEKLFF.

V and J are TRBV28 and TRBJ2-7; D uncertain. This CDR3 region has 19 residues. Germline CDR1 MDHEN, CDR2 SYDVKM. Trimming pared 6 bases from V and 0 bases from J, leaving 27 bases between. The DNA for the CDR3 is TGTGCCAGCAGCCTGGGTTGGCGGCCGACCTTAGGTTTCTCCTACGAGCAGTACTTC. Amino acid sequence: CASSLGWRPTLGFSYEQYF.

The CDR3 protein is CASSSTGGVYQPQHF. The CDR3 DNA follows: TGTGCCAGCAGTTCCACAGGGGGCGTTTATCAGCCCCAGCATTTT. The rearrangement links TRBV6-5 to TRBJ1-5, with 9 positions matching TRBD1. Germline V gene sequence: CDR1 MNHEY, CDR2 SVGAGI. The CDR3 has 15 amino acids. J lost 5 bases, V lost 4 bases, and 6 bases had no gene match.

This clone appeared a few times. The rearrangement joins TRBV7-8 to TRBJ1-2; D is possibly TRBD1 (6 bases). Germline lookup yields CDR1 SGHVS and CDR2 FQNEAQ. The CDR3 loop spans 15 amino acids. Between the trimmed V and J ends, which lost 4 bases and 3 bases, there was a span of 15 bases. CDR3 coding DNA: TGTGCCAGCAGCTCCCCGGGACACGGAGACTATGGCTACACCTTC. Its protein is CASSSPGHGDYGYTF.

Here the CDR3 reads CSAGPEETQYF. In nucleotides, the CDR3 is TGCAGTGCGGGTCCCGAAGAGACCCAGTACTTC. The chain has TRBV20-1 and TRBJ2-5, with D hard to call. V lost 6 bases and J 3 bases, leaving 8 bases between the germline ends. The CDR3 is made up of 11 amino acids. Germline V lookup: CDR1 DFQATT, CDR2 SNEGSKA (reference sequence).

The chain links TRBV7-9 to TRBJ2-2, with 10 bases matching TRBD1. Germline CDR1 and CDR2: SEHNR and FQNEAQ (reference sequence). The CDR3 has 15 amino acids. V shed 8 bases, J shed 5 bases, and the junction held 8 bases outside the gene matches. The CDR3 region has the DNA TGTGCCAGCGGCACCGGGACAGGGGAGACCGGGGAGCTGTTTTTT. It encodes CASGTGTGETGELFF.

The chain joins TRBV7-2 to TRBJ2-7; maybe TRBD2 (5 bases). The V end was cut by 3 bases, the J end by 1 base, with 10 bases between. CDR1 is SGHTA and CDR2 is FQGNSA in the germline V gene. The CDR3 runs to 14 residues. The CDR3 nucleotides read TGTGCCAGCAGCTTCGAGGGCTTATCCTACGAGCAGTACTTC. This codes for CASSFEGLSYEQYF.

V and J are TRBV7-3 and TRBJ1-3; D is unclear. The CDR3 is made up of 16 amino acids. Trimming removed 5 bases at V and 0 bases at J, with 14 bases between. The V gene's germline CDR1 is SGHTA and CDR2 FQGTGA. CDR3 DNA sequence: TGTGCCAGCAGCCCAAAGGCCCGAGGCTCTGGAAACACCATATATTTT. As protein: CASSPKARGSGNTIYF.

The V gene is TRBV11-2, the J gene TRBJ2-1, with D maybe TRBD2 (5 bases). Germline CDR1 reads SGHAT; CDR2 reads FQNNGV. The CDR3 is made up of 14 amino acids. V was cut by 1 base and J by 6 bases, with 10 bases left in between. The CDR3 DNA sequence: TGTGCCAGCAGCTTAGTCGGTCGGGGCAATGAGCAGTTCTTC. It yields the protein CASSLVGRGNEQFF. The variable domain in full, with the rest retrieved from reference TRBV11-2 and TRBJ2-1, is EAGVAQSPRYKIIEKRQSVAFWCNPISGHATLYWYQQILGQGPKLLIQFQNNGVVDDSQLPKDRFSAERLKGVDSTLKIQPAKLEDSAVYLCASSLVGRGNEQFFGPGTRLTVL.

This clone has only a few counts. This chain's CDR3 is CAWSKGQGNADTQYF. CDR3 coding DNA: TGTGCCTGGAGTAAGGGTCAGGGGAACGCAGATACGCAGTATTTT. The chain recombines TRBV30 with TRBJ2-3; D is possibly TRBD1 (6 bases). Trimming left V 2 bases short and J 4 bases short, with 16 bases between. From germline, CDR1 is GTSNPN and CDR2 SVGIG (reference sequence). This CDR3 spans 15 amino acids.

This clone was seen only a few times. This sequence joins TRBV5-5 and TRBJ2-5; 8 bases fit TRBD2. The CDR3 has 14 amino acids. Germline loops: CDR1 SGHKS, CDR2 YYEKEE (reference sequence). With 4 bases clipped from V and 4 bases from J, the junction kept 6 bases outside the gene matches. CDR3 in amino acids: CASSRTSRGETQYF. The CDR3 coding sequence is TGTGCCAGCAGCAGGACTAGCCGGGGAGAGACCCAGTACTTC.

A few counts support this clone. This chain's CDR3 is CASSVYSNQPQHF. In nucleotides, the CDR3 is TGTGCCAGCAGTGTTTACAGCAATCAGCCCCAGCATTTT. The rearrangement links TRBV2 to TRBJ1-5; D gene ambiguous. There are 13 residues in the CDR3. V was trimmed by 4 bases and J by 1 base, leaving 5 bases between them. CDR1 and CDR2 (germline): SNHLY, FYNNEI. Full variable domain (rest looked up from reference TRBV2 and TRBJ1-5): EPEVTQTPSHQVTQMGQEVILRCVPISNHLYFYWYRQILGQKVEFLVSFYNNEISEKSEIFDDQFSVERPDGSNFTLKIRSTKLEDSAMYFCASSVYSNQPQHFGDGTRLSIL.

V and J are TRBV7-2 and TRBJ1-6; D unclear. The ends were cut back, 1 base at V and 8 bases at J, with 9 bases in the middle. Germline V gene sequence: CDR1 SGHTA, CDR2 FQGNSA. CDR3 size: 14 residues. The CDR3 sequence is CASSLGQRDSPLHF. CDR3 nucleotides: TGTGCCAGCAGCTTAGGTCAGAGGGATTCACCCCTCCACTTT.

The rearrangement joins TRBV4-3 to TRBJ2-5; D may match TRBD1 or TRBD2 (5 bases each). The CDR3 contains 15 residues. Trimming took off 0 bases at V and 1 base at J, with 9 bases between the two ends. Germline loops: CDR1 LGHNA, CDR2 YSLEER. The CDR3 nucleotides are TGCGCCAGCAGCCAAGATCGGGGCGGCCAAGAGACCCAGTACTTC. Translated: CASSQDRGGQETQYF.

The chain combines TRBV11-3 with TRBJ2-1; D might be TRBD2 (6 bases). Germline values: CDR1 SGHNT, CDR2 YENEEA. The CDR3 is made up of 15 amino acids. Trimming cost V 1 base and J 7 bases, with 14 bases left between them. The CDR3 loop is CASSLGVGSLNEQFF. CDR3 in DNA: TGTGCCAGCAGCTTAGGCGTCGGGAGTCTTAATGAGCAGTTCTTC. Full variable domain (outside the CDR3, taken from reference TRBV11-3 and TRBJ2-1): EAGVVQSPRYKIIEKKQPVAFWCNPISGHNTLYWYLQNLGQGPELLIRYENEEAVDDSQLPKDRFSAERLKGVDSTLKIQPAELGDSAVYLCASSLGVGSLNEQFFGPGTRLTVL.

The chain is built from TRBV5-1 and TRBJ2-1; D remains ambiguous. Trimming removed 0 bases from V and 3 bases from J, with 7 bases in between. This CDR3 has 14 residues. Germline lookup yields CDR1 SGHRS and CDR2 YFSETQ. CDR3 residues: CASSLEYGYNEQFF. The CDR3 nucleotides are TGCGCCAGCAGCTTGGAATACGGCTACAATGAGCAGTTCTTC.